This T cell receptor beta chain was recovered during a study of radiotherapy plus CTLA-4 blockade in lung cancer (dated by TCRdb to the late 2010s). Concerning the study at large: Objective responses occurred in roughly a sixth of enrolled patients, and about 30% achieved disease control.

With respect to this clone: The clone's antigen remains unknown. No much larger clone is present one base from it, and per-base qualities are unavailable.

The study tested focal radiation therapy combined with CTLA-4 blockade (ipilimumab) in patients with chemo-refractory metastatic non-small-cell lung cancer. Reading from cysteine to phenylalanine, the CDR3 counts 15 amino acids. The only DNA kept is the CDR3, 45 bases in frame from the first base. Via the germline V gene, CDR1 is MNHEY and CDR2 SVGAGI. V sheds 5 bases and J sheds 3 bases, leaving 13 bases between their ends. Summary of the overall study and its limitations: Increased serum interferon-beta after radiation, together with early dynamic changes in blood T cell clones, were reported to be the strongest predictors of response. After treatment with radiotherapy and ipilimumab, TCR clones that originated in tumors expanded in peripheral blood.

The protocol used for the library was the immunoSEQ multiplex PCR assay. TCRdb provides this immuneACCESS table in a form limited to in-frame rearrangements. Some clones are lacking; in checked studies, under half of them reflect an unresolved V gene, and why the rest are absent is not known. This sample has roughly 120,000 clones in its table, and 70% to 85% of those were observed once. Around 3.3% of the sample is taken by the ten largest. This chain is built from TRBV6-5 and TRBJ1-4; no D gene is confidently identified. The source of this sequence is a human donor with non-small cell lung cancer that progressed on radiotherapy plus ipilimumab. Some clones in this sample may be carry-over from other donors' samples. Sequences were derived from peripheral blood, sampled from a patient treated with radiotherapy plus ipilimumab. The CDR3 is CASSHRGAANEKLFF. In nucleotide form, the sequence is TGTGCCAGCAGTCATCGGGGTGCGGCTAATGAAAAACTGTTTTTT.